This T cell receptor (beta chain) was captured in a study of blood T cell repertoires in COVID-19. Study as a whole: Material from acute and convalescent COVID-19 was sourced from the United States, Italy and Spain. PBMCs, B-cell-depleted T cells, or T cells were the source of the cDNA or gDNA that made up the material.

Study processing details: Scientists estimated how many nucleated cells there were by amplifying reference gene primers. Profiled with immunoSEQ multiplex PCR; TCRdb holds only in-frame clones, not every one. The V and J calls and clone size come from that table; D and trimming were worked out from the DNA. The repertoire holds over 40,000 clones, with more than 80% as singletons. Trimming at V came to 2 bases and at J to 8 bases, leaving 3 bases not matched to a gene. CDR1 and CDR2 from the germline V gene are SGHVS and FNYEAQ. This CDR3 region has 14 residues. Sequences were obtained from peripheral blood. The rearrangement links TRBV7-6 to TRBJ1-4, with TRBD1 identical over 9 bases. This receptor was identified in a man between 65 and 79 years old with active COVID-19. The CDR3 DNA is TGTGCCAGCAGCTTAACGGGACAGGGCGAAAAACTGTTTTTT. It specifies CASSLTGQGEKLFF.